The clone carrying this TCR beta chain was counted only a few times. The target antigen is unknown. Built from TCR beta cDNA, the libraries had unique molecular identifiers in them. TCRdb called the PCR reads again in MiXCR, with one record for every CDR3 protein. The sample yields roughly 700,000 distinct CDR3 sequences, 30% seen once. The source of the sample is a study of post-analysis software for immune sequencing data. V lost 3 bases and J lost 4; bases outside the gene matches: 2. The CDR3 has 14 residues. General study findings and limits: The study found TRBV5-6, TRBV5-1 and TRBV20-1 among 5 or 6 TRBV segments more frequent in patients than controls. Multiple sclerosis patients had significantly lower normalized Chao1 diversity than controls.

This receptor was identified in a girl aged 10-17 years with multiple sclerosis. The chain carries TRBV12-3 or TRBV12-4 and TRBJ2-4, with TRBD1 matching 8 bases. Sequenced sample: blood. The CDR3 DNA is TGTGCCAGCAGTTTCCAGGGGGCGAAAAACATTCAGTACTTC. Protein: CASSFQGAKNIQYF.